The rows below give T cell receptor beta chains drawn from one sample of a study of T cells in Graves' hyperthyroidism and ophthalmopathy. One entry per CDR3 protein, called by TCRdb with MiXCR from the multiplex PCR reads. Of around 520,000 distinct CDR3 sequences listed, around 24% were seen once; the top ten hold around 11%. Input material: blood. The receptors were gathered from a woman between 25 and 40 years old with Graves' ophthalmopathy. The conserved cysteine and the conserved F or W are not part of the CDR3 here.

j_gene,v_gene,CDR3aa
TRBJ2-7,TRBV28,ASSIAGASSYEQY
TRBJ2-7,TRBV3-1,ASSQEGHNEQY
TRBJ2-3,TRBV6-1,ASSGLYGYTDTQY
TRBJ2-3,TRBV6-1,ASSENPGGADTQY
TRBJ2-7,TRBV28,ASSLWGSTYEQY
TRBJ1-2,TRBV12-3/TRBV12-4,ASSLLHGDYGYT
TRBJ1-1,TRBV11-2,ASSLEGGFNTEAF
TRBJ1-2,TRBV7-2,ASSFQDRASYGYT
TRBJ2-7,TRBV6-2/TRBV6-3,ASSKGSSYYEQY
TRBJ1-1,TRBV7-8,ASRPQGHGAF
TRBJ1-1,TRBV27,ASSFMAKNSNTEAF
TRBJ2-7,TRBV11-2,ASRRGRGSSYEQY
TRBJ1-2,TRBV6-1,ASSESFNYGYT
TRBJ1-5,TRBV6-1,ASSERPRDLGSNQPQH
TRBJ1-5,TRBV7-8,ASSTALARGLHQPQH
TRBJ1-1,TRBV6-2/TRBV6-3,ASSYRGFNTEAF
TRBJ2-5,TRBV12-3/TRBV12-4,ASSLAKGETQY
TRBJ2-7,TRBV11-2,ASSLRGRDGYYEQY
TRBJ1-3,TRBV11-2,ASSFPGGNTIY
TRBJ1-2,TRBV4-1,ASSQLGAGYT
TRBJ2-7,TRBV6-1,ASSEPLRRLREQY
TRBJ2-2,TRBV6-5,ASRQGLNTGELF
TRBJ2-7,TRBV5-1,ASSWAHRDDYEQY
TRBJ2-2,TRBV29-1,SVASVGGELF
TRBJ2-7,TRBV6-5,ASSSSRRTQKYEQY
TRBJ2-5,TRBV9,ASSVGSSQETQY
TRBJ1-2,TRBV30,AWGTGGPYGYT
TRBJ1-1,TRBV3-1,ASGIKGVSEAF